The present T cell receptor beta chain was sequenced within a study of control samples from healthy donors and cancer patients. Clones were read by immunoSEQ multiplex PCR, and TCRdb kept only the in-frame ones, dropping some. The data contain about 150,000 clones, more than 85% of them singletons. Germline CDR1 reads MNHEY; CDR2 reads SVGAGI. V was clipped by 0 bases and J by 0 bases, with 8 bases between them. This CDR3 spans 16 amino acids. The chain employs TRBV6-5 and TRBJ2-2, with a possible D match to TRBD2 (6 bases). The source material was blood. The sequence was obtained from a man aged 50-60 years in good health. The CDR3 nucleotides are TGTGCCAGCAGTTACTCGGGACTTCCGAACACCGGGGAGCTGTTTTTT. This translates into CASSYSGLPNTGELFF.